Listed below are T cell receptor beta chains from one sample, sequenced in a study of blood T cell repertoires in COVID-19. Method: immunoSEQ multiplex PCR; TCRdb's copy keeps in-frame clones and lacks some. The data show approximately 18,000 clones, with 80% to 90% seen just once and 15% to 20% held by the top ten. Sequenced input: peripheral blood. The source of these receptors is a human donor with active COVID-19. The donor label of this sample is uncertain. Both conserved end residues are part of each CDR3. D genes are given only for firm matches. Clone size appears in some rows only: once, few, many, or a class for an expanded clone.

CDR3 protein: CASSLGGGGETQYF
CDR3 DNA: TGTGCTAGCAGCTTAGGCGGGGGGGGAGAGACCCAGTACTTC
clone size: -
J gene: TRBJ2-5
V gene: TRBV7-7
D gene: TRBD2

CDR3 protein: CASSIQGLNTEAFF
CDR3 DNA: TGTGCCAGTAGTATTCAGGGATTGAACACTGAAGCTTTCTTT
clone size: -
J gene: TRBJ1-1
V gene: TRBV19
D gene: -

CDR3 protein: CASSPGQKETQYF
CDR3 DNA: TGTGCCAGCAGTCCCGGACAGAAAGAGACCCAGTACTTC
clone size: -
J gene: TRBJ2-5
V gene: TRBV5-4
D gene: -

CDR3 protein: CASSRRTGDYEQYF
CDR3 DNA: TGCGCCAGCAGCCGCCGGACAGGGGACTACGAGCAGTACTTC
clone size: -
J gene: TRBJ2-7
V gene: TRBV4-3
D gene: TRBD1

CDR3 protein: CASSRAGETQYF
CDR3 DNA: TGTGCCAGCTCCCGGGCAGGGGAGACCCAGTACTTC
clone size: -
J gene: TRBJ2-5
V gene: TRBV12-3/TRBV12-4
D gene: -

CDR3 protein: CASSLPSFGSGNTIYF
CDR3 DNA: TGTGCCAGTAGTCTACCATCTTTCGGCTCTGGAAACACCATATATTTT
clone size: few
J gene: TRBJ1-3
V gene: TRBV19
D gene: -

CDR3 protein: CASSIDLASGGVNEQFF
CDR3 DNA: TGTGCCAGTAGTATAGACCTCGCCAGCGGGGGGGTCAATGAGCAGTTCTTC
clone size: -
J gene: TRBJ2-1
V gene: TRBV19
D gene: TRBD2

CDR3 protein: CASSLAPQGANEKLFF
CDR3 DNA: TGCGCCAGCAGCTTGGCCCCGCAGGGGGCTAATGAAAAACTGTTTTTT
clone size: -
J gene: TRBJ1-4
V gene: TRBV5-1
D gene: TRBD1

CDR3 protein: CASSPGTSFSAPLHF
CDR3 DNA: TGTGCCAGCAGCCCCGGGACATCATTTTCGGCACCCCTCCACTTT
clone size: -
J gene: TRBJ1-6
V gene: TRBV7-8
D gene: -

CDR3 protein: CASSTSGLQNSPLHF
CDR3 DNA: TGTGCCAGCAGCACGTCGGGGTTGCAAAATTCACCCCTCCACTTT
clone size: once
J gene: TRBJ1-6
V gene: TRBV21-1
D gene: -

CDR3 protein: CASSLGGTGRSYTF
CDR3 DNA: TGTGCCAGCAGCTTAGGGGGGACAGGCAGGAGCTACACCTTC
clone size: -
J gene: TRBJ1-2
V gene: TRBV7-2
D gene: TRBD1

CDR3 protein: CASSIVGGVPNYGYTF
CDR3 DNA: TGTGCCAGTAGTATAGTCGGCGGAGTTCCTAACTATGGCTACACCTTC
clone size: -
J gene: TRBJ1-2
V gene: TRBV19
D gene: -

CDR3 protein: CASSRVRDRYGYTF
CDR3 DNA: TGTGCCAGCAGCCGGGTCAGGGATCGCTATGGCTACACCTTC
clone size: -
J gene: TRBJ1-2
V gene: TRBV21-1
D gene: -

CDR3 protein: CASSGGGTDTQYF
CDR3 DNA: TGTGCCAGCAGTGGGGGGGGCACAGATACGCAGTATTTT
clone size: -
J gene: TRBJ2-3
V gene: TRBV2
D gene: -

CDR3 protein: CATSDSGEPGLGETQYF
CDR3 DNA: TGTGCCACCAGTGATTCGGGCGAACCAGGGTTGGGGGAGACCCAGTACTTC
clone size: -
J gene: TRBJ2-5
V gene: TRBV24-1
D gene: -